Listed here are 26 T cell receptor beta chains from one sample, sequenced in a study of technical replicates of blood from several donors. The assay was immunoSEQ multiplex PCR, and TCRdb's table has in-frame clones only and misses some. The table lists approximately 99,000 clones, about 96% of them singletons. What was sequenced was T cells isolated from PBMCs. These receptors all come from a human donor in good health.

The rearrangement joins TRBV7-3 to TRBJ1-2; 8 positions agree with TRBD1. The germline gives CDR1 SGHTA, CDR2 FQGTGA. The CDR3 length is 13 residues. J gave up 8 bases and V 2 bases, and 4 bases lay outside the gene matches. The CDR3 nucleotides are TGTGCCAGCAGCTTAGGGGACAGGCGGGGCTACACCTTC. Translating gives CASSLGDRRGYTF.

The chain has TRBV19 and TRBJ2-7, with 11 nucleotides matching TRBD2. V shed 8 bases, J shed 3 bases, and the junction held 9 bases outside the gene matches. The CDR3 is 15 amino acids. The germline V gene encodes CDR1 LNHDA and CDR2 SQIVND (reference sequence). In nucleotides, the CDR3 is TGTGCCAGTTCCCCTAGCGGGAGGAACCTCTACGAGCAGTACTTC. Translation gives CASSPSGRNLYEQYF. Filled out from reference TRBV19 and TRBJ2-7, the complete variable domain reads DGGITQSPKYLFRKEGQNVTLSCEQNLNHDAMYWYRQDPGQGLRLIYYSQIVNDFQKGDIAEGYSVSREKKESFPLTVTSAQKNPTAFYLCASSPSGRNLYEQYFGPGTRLTVT.

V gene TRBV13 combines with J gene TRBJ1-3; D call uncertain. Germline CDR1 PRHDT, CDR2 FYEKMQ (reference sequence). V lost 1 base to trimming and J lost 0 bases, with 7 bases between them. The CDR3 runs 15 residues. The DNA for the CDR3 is TGTGCCAGCAGCTTAGAGCCAGGCTCTGGAAACACCATATATTTT. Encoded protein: CASSLEPGSGNTIYF.

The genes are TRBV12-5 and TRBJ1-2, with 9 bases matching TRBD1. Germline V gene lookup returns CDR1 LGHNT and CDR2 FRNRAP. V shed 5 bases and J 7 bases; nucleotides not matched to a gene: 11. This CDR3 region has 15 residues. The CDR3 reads CASGPSGQGKCGYTF. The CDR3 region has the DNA TGTGCTAGTGGTCCTTCGGGACAGGGAAAGTGTGGCTACACCTTC. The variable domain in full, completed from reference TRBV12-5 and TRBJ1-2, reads DARVTQTPRHKVTEMGQEVTMRCQPILGHNTVFWYRQTMMQGLELLAYFRNRAPLDDSGMPKDRFSAEMPDATLATLKIQPSEPRDSAVYFCASGPSGQGKCGYTFGSGTRLTVV.

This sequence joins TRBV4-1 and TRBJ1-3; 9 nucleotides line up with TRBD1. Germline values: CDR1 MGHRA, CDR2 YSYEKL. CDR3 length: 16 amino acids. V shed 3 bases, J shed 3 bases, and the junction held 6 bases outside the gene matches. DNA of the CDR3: TGCGCCAGCAGCCATCTTACAGGGGGCAGTGGAAACACCATATATTTT. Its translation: CASSHLTGGSGNTIYF.

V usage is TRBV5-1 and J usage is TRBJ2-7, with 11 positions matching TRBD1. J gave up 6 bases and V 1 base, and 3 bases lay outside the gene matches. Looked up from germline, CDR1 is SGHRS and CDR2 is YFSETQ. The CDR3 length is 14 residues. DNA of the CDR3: TGCGCCAGCAGCTTGAAGGACAGGGGGCTCGAGCAGTACTTC. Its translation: CASSLKDRGLEQYF.

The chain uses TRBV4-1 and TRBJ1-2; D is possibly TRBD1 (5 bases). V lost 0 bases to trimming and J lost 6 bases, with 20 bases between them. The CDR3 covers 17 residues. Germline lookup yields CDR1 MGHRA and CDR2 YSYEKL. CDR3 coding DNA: TGCGCCAGCAGCCAAGAACCCGCAGGGCCAAGAGGAGATGGCTACACCTTC. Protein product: CASSQEPAGPRGDGYTF.

In DNA form, the CDR3 reads TGCGCCAGTATGACGACAGGGGTGGAGGAGACCCAGTACTTC. Translating gives CASMTTGVEETQYF. The rearrangement joins TRBV5-1 to TRBJ2-5, with 8 nucleotides matching TRBD1. Germline V gene data show CDR1 as SGHRS and CDR2 as YFSETQ. CDR3 length: 14 residues. V lost 8 bases to trimming and J lost 5 bases; unmatched junction nucleotides: 11.

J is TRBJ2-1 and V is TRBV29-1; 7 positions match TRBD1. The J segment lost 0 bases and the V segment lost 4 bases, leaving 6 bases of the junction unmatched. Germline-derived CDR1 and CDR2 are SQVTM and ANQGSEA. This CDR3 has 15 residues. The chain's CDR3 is CSVGTGLTSYNEQFF. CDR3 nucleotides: TGCAGCGTTGGGACAGGCCTGACCTCCTACAATGAGCAGTTCTTC.

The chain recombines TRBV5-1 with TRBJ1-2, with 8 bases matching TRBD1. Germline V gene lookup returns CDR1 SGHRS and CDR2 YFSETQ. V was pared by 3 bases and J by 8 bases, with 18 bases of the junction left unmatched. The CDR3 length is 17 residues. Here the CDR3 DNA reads TGCGCCAGCAGCTCATATACTAGCCGTCAGGGGGCGGGCGGCTACACCTTC. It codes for CASSSYTSRQGAGGYTF.

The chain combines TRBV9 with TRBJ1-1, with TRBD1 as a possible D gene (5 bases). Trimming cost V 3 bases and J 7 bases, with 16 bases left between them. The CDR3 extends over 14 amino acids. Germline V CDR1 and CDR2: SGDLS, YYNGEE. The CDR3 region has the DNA TGTGCCAGCAGCGGGGGCGGATCCCTAGGTGAAGCTTTCTTT. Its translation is CASSGGGSLGEAFF.

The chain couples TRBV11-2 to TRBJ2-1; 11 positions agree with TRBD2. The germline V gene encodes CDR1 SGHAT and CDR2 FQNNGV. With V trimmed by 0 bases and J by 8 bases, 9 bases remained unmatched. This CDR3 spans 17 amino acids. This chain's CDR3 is CASSLEYTSGRFDEQFF. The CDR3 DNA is TGTGCCAGCAGCTTAGAGTACACTAGCGGGAGATTCGATGAGCAGTTCTTC. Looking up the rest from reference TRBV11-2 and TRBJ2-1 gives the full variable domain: EAGVAQSPRYKIIEKRQSVAFWCNPISGHATLYWYQQILGQGPKLLIQFQNNGVVDDSQLPKDRFSAERLKGVDSTLKIQPAKLEDSAVYLCASSLEYTSGRFDEQFFGPGTRLTVL.

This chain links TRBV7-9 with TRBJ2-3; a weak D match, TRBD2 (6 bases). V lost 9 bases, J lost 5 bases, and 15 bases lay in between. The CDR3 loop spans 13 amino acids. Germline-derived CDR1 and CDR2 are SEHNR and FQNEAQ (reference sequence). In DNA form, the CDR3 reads TGTGCCAGGTGGGACTCGAAGATAGATACGCAGTATTTT. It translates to CARWDSKIDTQYF.

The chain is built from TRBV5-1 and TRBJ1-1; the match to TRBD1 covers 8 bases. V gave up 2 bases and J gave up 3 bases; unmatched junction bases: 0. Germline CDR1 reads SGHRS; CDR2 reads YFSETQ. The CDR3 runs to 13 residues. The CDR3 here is CASSLQGDTEAFF. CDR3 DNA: TGCGCCAGCAGCTTACAGGGGGACACTGAAGCTTTCTTT.

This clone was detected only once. The chain's CDR3 is CASSQDLGARATEAFF. The CDR3 bases are TGTGCCAGCAGCCAAGATCTGGGGGCCCGGGCCACTGAAGCTTTCTTT. The rearrangement links TRBV4-2 to TRBJ1-1, with a weak D call TRBD1 (6 bases). From germline, CDR1 is LGHNA and CDR2 YNFKEQ. This CDR3 has 16 residues. V dropped 0 bases and J dropped 4 bases, with 15 bases sitting between them.

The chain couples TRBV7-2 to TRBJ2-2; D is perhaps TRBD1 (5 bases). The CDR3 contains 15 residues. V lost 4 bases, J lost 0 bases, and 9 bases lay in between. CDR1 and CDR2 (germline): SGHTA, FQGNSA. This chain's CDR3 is CASSSSGSNTGELFF. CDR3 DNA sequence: TGTGCCAGCAGCTCATCAGGGTCGAACACCGGGGAGCTGTTTTTT.

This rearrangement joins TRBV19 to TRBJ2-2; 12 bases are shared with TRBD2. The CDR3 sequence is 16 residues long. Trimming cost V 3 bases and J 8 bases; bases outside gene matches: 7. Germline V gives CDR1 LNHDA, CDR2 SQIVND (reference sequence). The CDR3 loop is CASSMGLAGGRGELFF. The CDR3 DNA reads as TGTGCCAGTAGTATGGGACTAGCGGGCGGAAGGGGGGAGCTGTTTTTT.

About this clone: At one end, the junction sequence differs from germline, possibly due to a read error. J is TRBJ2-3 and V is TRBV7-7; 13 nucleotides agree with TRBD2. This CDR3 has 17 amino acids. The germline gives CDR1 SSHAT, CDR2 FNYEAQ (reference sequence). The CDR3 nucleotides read TGTGCTAGCAGGCCTTTTCTACTAGCGGGAGGGCCTAGTACGCAGTATTTT. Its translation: CASRPFLLAGGPSTQYF.

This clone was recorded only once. The CDR3 loop reads CASWRSNQPQHF. The CDR3 DNA is TGTGCCAGCTGGCGGAGTAATCAGCCCCAGCATTTT. This chain links TRBV27 with TRBJ1-5; D remains unclear. The germline V and J ends were trimmed by 8 bases and 4 bases, with 9 bases remaining between them. Germline assignment: CDR1 MNHEY and CDR2 SMNVEV (reference sequence). The CDR3 spans 12 residues.

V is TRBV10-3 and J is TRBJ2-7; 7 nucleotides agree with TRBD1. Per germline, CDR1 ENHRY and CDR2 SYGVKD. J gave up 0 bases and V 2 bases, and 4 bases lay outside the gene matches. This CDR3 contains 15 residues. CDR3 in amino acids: CAISEGTASSYEQYF. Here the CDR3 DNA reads TGTGCCATCAGTGAGGGGACAGCTAGCTCCTACGAGCAGTACTTC.

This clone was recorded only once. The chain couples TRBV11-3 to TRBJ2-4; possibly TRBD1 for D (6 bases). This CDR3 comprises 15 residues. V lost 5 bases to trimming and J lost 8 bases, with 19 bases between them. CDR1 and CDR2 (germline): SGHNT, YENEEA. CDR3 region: CASSDTGLGFDIQYF. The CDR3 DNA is TGTGCCAGCAGCGATACAGGGCTGGGTTTCGACATTCAGTACTTC.

The CDR3 sequence is CASSFDRNNEQFF. CDR3 sequence (DNA): TGTGCCAGCAGCTTTGACAGGAACAATGAGCAGTTCTTC. J is TRBJ2-1 and V is TRBV5-4; perhaps TRBD1 as D (6 bases). From germline, CDR1 is SGHNT and CDR2 YYREEE (reference sequence). This CDR3 has 13 amino acids. V was cut by 2 bases and J by 5 bases, with 8 bases left in between.

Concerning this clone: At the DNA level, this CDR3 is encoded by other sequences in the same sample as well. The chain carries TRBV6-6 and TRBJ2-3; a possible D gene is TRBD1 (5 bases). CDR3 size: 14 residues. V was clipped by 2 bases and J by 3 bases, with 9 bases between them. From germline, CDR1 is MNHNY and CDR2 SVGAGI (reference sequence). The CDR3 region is CASSYRGGTDTQYF. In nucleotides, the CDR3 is TGTGCCAGCAGTTACAGGGGTGGGACAGATACGCAGTATTTT.

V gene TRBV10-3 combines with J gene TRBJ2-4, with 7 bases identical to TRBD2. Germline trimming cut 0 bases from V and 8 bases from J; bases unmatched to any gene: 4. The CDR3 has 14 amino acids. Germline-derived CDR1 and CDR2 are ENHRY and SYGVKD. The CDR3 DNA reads TGTGCCATCAGTGAGTCAAGCGGGAACTACATTCAGTACTTC. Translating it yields CAISESSGNYIQYF.

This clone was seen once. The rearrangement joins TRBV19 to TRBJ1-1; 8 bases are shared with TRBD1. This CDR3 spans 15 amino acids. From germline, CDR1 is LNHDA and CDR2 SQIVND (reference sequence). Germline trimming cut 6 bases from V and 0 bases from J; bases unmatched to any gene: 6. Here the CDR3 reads CASSRQGLVNTEAFF. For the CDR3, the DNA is TGTGCCAGTAGCCGACAGGGGTTGGTGAACACTGAAGCTTTCTTT.

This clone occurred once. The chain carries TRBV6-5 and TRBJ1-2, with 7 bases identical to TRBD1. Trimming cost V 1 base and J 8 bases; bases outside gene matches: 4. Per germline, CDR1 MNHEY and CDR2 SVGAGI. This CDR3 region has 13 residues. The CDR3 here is CASSYYTGEGYTF. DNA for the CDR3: TGTGCCAGCAGTTACTATACAGGGGAAGGCTACACCTTC.